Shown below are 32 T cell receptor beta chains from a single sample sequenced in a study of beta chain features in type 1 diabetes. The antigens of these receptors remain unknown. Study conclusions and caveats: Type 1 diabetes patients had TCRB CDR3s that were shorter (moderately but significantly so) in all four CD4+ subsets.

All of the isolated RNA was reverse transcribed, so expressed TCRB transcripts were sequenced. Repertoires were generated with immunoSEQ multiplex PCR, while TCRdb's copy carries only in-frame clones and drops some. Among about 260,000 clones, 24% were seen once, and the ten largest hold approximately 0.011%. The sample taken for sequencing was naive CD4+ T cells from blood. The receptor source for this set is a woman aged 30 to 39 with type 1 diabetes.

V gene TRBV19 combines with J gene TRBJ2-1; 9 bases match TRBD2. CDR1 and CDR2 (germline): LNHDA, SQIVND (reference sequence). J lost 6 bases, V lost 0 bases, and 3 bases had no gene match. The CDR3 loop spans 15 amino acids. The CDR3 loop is CASSIERGRANEQFF. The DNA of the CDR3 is TGTGCCAGTAGTATAGAACGCGGGAGGGCCAATGAGCAGTTCTTC.

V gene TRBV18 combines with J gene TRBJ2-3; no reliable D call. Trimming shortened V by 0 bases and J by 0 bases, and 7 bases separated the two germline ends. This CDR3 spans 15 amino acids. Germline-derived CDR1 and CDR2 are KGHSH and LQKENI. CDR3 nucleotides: TGTGCCAGCTCACCACCGCCGCAGAGCACAGATACGCAGTATTTT. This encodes CASSPPPQSTDTQYF.

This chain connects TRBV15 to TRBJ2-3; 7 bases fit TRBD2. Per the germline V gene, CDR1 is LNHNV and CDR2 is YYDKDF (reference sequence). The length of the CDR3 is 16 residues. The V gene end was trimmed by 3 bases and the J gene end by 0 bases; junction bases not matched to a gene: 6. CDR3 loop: CATSRGAGPSTDTQYF. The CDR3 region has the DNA TGTGCCACCAGCAGGGGAGCGGGACCTAGCACAGATACGCAGTATTTT.

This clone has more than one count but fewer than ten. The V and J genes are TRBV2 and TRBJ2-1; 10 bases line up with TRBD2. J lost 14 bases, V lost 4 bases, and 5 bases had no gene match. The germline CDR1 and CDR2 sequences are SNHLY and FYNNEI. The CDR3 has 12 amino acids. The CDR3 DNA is TGTGCCAGCAGTGGACTAGCGGGTTATGAGTTCTTC. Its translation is CASSGLAGYEFF.

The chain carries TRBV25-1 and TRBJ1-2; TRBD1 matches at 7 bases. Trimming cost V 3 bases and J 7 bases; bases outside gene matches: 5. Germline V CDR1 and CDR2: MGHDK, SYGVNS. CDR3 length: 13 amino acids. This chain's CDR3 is CASSETGRGGYTF. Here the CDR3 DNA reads TGTGCCAGCAGTGAGACAGGGCGAGGTGGCTACACCTTC.

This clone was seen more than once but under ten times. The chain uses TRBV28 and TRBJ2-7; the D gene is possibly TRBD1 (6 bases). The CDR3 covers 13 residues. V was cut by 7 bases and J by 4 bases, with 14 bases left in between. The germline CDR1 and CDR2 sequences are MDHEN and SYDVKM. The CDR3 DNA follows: TGTGCCAGCATTGGAACGGGGACATACGAGCAGTACTTC. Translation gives CASIGTGTYEQYF.

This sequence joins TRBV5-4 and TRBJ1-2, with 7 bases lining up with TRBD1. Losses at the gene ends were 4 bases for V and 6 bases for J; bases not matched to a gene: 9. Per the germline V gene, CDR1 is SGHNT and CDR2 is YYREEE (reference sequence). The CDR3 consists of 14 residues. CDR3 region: CASSTRQGGHGYTF. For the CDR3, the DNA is TGTGCCAGCAGCACAAGACAGGGAGGACATGGCTACACCTTC.

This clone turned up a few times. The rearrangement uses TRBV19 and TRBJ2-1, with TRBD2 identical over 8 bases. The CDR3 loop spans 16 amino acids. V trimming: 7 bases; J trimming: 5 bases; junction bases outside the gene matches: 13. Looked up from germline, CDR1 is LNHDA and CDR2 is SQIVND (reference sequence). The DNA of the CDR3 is TGTGCCAGTACCCCTCGGAGCGGGAGAACCGACAATGAGCAGTTCTTC. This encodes CASTPRSGRTDNEQFF.

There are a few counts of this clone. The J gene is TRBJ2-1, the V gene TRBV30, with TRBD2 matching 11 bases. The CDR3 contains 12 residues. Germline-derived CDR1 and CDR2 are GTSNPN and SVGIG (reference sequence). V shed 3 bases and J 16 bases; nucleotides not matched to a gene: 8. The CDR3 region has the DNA TGTGCCTGGAGGCAAACTAGCGGGGGCATATTCTTC. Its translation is CAWRQTSGGIFF.

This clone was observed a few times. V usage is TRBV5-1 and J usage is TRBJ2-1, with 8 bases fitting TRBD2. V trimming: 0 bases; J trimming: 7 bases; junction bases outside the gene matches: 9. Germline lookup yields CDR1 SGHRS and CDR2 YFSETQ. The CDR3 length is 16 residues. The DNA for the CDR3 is TGCGCCAGCAGCTTGGCGGGGGCCGGGGGGGCGAATGAGCAGTTCTTC. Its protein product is CASSLAGAGGANEQFF.

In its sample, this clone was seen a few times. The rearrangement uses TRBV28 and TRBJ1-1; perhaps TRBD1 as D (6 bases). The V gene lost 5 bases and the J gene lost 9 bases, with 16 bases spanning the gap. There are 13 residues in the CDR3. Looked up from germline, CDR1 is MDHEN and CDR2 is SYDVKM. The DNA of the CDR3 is TGTGCCAGCAGTATAAGGACAGCGGATAAAGCTTTCTTT. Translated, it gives CASSIRTADKAFF. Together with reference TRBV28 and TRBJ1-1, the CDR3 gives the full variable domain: DVKVTQSSRYLVKRTGEKVFLECVQDMDHENMFWYRQDPGLGLRLIYFSYDVKMKEKGDIPEGYSVSREKKERFSLILESASTNQTSMYLCASSIRTADKAFFGQGTRLTVV.

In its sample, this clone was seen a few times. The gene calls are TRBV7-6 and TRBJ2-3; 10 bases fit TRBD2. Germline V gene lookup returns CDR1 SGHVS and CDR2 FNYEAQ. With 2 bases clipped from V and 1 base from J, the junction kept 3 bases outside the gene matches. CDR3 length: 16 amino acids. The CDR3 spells CASSLQGTSGTDTQYF. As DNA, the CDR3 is TGTGCCAGCAGCTTACAGGGGACTAGCGGCACAGATACGCAGTATTTT.

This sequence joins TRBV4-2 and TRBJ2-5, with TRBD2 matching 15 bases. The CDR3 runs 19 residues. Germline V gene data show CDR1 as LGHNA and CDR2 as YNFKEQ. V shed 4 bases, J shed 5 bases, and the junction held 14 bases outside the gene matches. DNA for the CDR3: TGTGCCAGCAGCCCTAACGCCAGGACTAGCGGGAGGGCCAGGGAGACCCAGTACTTC. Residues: CASSPNARTSGRARETQYF.

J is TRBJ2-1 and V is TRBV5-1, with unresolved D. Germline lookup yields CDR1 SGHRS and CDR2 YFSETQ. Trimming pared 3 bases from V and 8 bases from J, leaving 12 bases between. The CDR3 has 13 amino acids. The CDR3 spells CASSSMVIDEQFF. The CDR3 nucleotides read TGCGCCAGCAGCTCCATGGTTATAGATGAGCAGTTCTTC.

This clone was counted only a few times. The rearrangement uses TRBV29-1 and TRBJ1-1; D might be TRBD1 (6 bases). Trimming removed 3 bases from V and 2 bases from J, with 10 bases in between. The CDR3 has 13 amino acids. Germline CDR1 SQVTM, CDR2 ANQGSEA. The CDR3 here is CSVDQDSNTEAFF. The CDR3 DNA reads TGCAGCGTTGACCAGGACAGCAACACTGAAGCTTTCTTT. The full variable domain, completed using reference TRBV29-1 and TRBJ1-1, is SAVISQKPSRDICQRGTSLTIQCQVDSQVTMMFWYRQQPGQSLTLIATANQGSEATYESGFVIDKFPISRPNLTFSTLTVSNMSPEDSSIYLCSVDQDSNTEAFFGQGTRLTVV.

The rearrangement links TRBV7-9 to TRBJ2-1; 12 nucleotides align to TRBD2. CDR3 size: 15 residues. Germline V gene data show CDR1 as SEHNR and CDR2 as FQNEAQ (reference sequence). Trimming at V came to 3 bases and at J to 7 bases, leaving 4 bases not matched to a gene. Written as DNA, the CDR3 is TGTGCCAGCAGCTTGACTAGCGGGAGTCTTAATGAGCAGTTCTTC. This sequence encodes CASSLTSGSLNEQFF. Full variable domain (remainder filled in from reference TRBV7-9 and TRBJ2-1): DTGVSQNPRHKITKRGQNVTFRCDPISEHNRLYWYRQTLGQGPEFLTYFQNEAQLEKSRLLSDRFSAERPKGSFSTLEIQRTEQGDSAMYLCASSLTSGSLNEQFFGPGTRLTVL.

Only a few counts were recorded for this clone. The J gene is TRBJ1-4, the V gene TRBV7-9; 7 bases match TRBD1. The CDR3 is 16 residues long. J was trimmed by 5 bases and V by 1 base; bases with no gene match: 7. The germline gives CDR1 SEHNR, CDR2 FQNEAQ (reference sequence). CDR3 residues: CASSLVPRDRNEKLFF. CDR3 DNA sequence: TGTGCCAGCAGCTTAGTTCCCCGGGACAGAAATGAAAAACTGTTTTTT. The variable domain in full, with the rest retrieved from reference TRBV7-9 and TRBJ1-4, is DTGVSQNPRHKITKRGQNVTFRCDPISEHNRLYWYRQTLGQGPEFLTYFQNEAQLEKSRLLSDRFSAERPKGSFSTLEIQRTEQGDSAMYLCASSLVPRDRNEKLFFGSGTQLSVL.

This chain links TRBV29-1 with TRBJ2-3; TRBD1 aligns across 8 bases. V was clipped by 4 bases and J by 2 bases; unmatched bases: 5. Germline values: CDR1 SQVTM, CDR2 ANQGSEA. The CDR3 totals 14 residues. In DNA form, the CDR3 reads TGCAGCGTTGCAGGGACAGGAGTCACAGATACGCAGTATTTT. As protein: CSVAGTGVTDTQYF.

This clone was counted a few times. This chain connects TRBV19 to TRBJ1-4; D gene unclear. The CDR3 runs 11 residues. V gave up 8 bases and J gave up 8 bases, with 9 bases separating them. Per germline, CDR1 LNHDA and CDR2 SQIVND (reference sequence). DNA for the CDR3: TGTGCCAGTGAGACTCGGGAAAAACTGTTTTTT. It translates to CASETREKLFF.

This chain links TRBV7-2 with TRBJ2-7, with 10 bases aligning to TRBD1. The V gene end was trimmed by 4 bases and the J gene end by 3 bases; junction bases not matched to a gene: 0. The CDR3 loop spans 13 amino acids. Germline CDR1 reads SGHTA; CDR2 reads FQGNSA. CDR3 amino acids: CASSWTGGYEQYF. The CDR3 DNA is TGTGCCAGCAGCTGGACAGGGGGCTACGAGCAGTACTTC.

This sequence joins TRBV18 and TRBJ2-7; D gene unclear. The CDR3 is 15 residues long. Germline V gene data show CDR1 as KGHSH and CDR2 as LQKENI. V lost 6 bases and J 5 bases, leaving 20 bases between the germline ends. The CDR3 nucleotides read TGTGCCAGCTCGGCCGGCACTGAGGCCTGGAACGAGCAGTACTTC. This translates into CASSAGTEAWNEQYF.

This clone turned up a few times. The DNA for the CDR3 is TGTGCCAGCAGTTCGTACGGAAAACTGTTTTTT. It codes for CASSSYGKLFF. The rearrangement joins TRBV27 to TRBJ1-4; no clear D gene. The CDR3 totals 11 residues. V lost 4 bases, J lost 10 bases, and 7 bases lay in between. Germline V gene sequence: CDR1 MNHEY, CDR2 SMNVEV (reference sequence).

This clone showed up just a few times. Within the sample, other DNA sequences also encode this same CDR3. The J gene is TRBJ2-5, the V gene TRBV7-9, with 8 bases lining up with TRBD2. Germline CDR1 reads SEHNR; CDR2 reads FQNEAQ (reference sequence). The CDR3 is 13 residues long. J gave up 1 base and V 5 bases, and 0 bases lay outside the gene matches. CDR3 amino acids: CASSGLAQETQYF. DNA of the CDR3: TGTGCCAGCAGCGGACTAGCCCAAGAGACCCAGTACTTC.

The CDR3 sequence is CASTPQGRYEQYF. The CDR3 DNA sequence: TGTGCCAGCACCCCGCAGGGGAGATACGAGCAGTACTTC. The chain is built from TRBV7-9 and TRBJ2-7; D possibly corresponds to TRBD1 (6 bases). Germline V lookup: CDR1 SEHNR, CDR2 FQNEAQ (reference sequence). The CDR3 contains 13 residues. The V and J ends lost 7 bases and 4 bases respectively, with 14 bases between them.

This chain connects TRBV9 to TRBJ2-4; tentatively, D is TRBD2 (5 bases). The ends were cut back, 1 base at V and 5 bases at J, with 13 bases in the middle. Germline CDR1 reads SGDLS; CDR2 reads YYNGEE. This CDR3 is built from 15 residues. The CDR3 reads CASSVWPGGENIQYF. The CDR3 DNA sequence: TGTGCCAGCAGCGTATGGCCCGGAGGCGAAAACATTCAGTACTTC.

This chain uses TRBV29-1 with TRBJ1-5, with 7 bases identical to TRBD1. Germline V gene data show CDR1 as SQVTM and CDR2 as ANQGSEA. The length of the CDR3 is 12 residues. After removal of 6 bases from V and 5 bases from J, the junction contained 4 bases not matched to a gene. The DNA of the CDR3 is TGCAGCGTCAGGGGGAAGGATCAGCCCCAGCATTTT. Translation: CSVRGKDQPQHF.

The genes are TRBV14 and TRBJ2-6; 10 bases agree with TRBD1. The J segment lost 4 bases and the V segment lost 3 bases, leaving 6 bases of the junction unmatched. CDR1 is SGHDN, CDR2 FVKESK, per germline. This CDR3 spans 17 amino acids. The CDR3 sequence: CASSQRQGAGGANVLTF. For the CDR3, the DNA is TGTGCCAGCAGCCAGCGACAGGGGGCGGGAGGGGCCAACGTCCTGACTTTC.

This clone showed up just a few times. The chain's CDR3 is CASSLRGLRDTQYF. As DNA, the CDR3 is TGTGCCAGCAGCTTACGCGGATTGAGGGATACGCAGTATTTT. The chain is built from TRBV7-9 and TRBJ2-3; D call uncertain. Germline-derived CDR1 and CDR2 are SEHNR and FQNEAQ (reference sequence). This CDR3 is built from 14 residues. V was trimmed by 2 bases and J by 6 bases, leaving 12 bases between them.

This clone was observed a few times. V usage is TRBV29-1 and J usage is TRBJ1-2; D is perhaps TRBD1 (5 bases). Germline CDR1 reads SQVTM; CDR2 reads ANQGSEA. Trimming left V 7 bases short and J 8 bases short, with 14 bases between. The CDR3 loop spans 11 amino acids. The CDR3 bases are TGCAGCGGTGAGGACAACTGGGGCTACACCTTC. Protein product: CSGEDNWGYTF.

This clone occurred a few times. CDR3 coding DNA: TGTGCCTGGAGTCTGGGCGGGACCTCCTACGAGCAGTACTTC. It is translated as CAWSLGGTSYEQYF. J is TRBJ2-7 and V is TRBV30, with D possibly matching TRBD2 (6 bases). CDR1 is GTSNPN, CDR2 SVGIG, per germline (reference sequence). This CDR3 is 14 amino acids long. The V end lost 2 bases, the J end lost 0 bases, and 11 bases lay between the germline ends.

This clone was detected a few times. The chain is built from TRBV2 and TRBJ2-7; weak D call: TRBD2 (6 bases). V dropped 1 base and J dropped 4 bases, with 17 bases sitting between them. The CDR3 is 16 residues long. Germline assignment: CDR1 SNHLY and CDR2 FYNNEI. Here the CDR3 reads CASSEERANSGYEQYF. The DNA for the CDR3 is TGTGCCAGCAGTGAAGAGCGGGCGAATTCGGGGTACGAGCAGTACTTC.

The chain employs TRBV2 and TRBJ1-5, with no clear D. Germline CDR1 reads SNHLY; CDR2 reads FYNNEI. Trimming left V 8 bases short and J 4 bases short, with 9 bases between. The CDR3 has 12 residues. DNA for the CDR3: TGTGCCAGCGGGCAGCAGAATCAGCCCCAGCATTTT. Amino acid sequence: CASGQQNQPQHF.